This T cell receptor beta chain is from a study of blood T cell repertoires in COVID-19. Study-level information: Acute-phase and convalescent COVID-19 samples originated in the United States, Italy and Spain. PBMCs, B-cell-depleted T cells, or T cells were the source of the cDNA or gDNA that made up the material.

Original data processing: Amplification of reference gene primers was used by the study to estimate nucleated cell counts. The assay was immunoSEQ multiplex PCR, and TCRdb's table has in-frame clones only and misses some. V and J calls and clone size are those listed in that table; D and trimming were worked out from the DNA. The sample shows over 130,000 clones, around 90% of them seen only once. This receptor was obtained from a man between 60 and 70 years old with active or convalescent COVID-19. Source material: peripheral blood.

CDR3 loop: CASSLPGTGFFPYEQYF. The CDR3 DNA is TGTGCCAGCAGTTTACCGGGGACAGGGTTTTTTCCCTACGAGCAGTACTTC. This sequence joins TRBV28 and TRBJ2-7; 9 nucleotides line up with TRBD1. Germline V lookup: CDR1 MDHEN, CDR2 SYDVKM. This CDR3 is built from 17 residues. After removal of 2 bases from V and 2 bases from J, the junction contained 10 bases not matched to a gene.